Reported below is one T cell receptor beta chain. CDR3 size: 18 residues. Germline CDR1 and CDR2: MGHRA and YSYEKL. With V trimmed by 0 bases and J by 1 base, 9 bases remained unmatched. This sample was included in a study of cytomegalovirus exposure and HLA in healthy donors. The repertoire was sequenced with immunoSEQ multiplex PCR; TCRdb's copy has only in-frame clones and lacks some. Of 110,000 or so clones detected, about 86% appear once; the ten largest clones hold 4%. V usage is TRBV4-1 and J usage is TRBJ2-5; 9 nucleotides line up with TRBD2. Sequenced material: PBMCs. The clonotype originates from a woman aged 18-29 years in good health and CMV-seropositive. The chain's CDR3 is CASSQDWRTSALQETQYF. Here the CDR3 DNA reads TGCGCCAGCAGCCAAGATTGGAGGACTAGCGCACTCCAAGAGACCCAGTACTTC.